Listed here are 28 T cell receptor beta chains from one sample, sequenced in a study of T-cell reconstitution after alpha-beta-depleted transplantation in children. Construction of the TCRbeta library involved unique molecular identifiers. From the PCR reads, TCRdb called clonotypes with MiXCR, one entry per CDR3 protein. This sample has around 380,000 distinct CDR3 sequences, with 11% found just once. The sample was PBMCs from the stem cell graft donor, taken from the stem cell graft. Receptors originate from a human donor who donated a stem cell graft to a child with acute myeloid leukemia.

V is TRBV12-3 or TRBV12-4 and J is TRBJ2-5, with 10 nucleotides matching TRBD1. The trim removed 7 bases at V and 1 base at J, leaving 9 bases unmatched. The CDR3 is 16 amino acids. CDR3 nucleotides: TGTGCCAGCACCCAAGGACAGGGGGGGATCCAAGAGACCCAGTACTTC. It translates to CASTQGQGGIQETQYF.

This rearrangement joins TRBV11-2 to TRBJ2-1; a weak D match, TRBD2 (5 bases). CDR1 and CDR2 (germline): SGHAT, FQNNGV. The V end lost 5 bases, the J end lost 4 bases, and 21 bases lay between the germline ends. This CDR3 comprises 17 residues. The chain's CDR3 is CASSQSQLGTFYNEQFF. The CDR3 bases are TGTGCCAGCAGCCAAAGCCAACTAGGCACCTTTTACAATGAGCAGTTCTTC.

Only a few counts were recorded for this clonotype. The rearrangement joins TRBV7-3 to TRBJ2-3; unclear D gene. CDR1 is SGHTA and CDR2 is FQGTGA in the germline V gene. V dropped 2 bases and J dropped 1 base, with 10 bases sitting between them. CDR3 length: 15 amino acids. This CDR3 reads CASSLYGGGTDTQYF. DNA of the CDR3: TGTGCCAGCAGCTTATACGGCGGAGGCACAGATACGCAGTATTTT.

The CDR3 nucleotides are TGTGCCAGCAGTGAATCGAAAGAGACCCAGTACTTC. Translating it yields CASSESKETQYF. The chain employs TRBV25-1 and TRBJ2-5; D unclear. Trimming cost V 1 base and J 3 bases, with 3 bases left between them. The CDR3 loop spans 12 amino acids. Germline values: CDR1 MGHDK, CDR2 SYGVNS.

The chain links TRBV20-1 to TRBJ2-1; 9 bases map to TRBD2. V lost 0 bases to trimming and J lost 8 bases; unmatched junction nucleotides: 11. Germline V gives CDR1 DFQATT, CDR2 SNEGSKA (reference sequence). The CDR3 is 16 residues long. CDR3 sequence: CSARDITGLADDEQFF. The CDR3 nucleotides are TGCAGTGCTAGAGATATAACGGGACTAGCCGACGATGAGCAGTTCTTC.

This clonotype was counted between two and nine times. The rearrangement links TRBV12-3 or TRBV12-4 to TRBJ1-2; D gene unclear. The CDR3 runs to 15 residues. Trimming cost V 2 bases and J 2 bases, with 12 bases left between them. The CDR3 DNA sequence: TGTGCCAGCAGTTTAACGTCGGGTGGGAACTATGGCTACACCTTC. Translation: CASSLTSGGNYGYTF.

This clonotype came up a few times. The rearrangement links TRBV5-1 to TRBJ1-4, with TRBD1 matching over 7 bases. The CDR3 extends over 14 amino acids. The ends lost 4 bases at V and 4 bases at J; junction bases unmatched: 4. Germline V gene lookup returns CDR1 SGHRS and CDR2 YFSETQ. CDR3 region: CASSLQGLNEKLFF. CDR3 DNA: TGCGCCAGCAGCCTACAGGGGCTTAATGAAAAACTGTTTTTT.

This clonotype appeared a few times. The chain has TRBV20-1 and TRBJ2-1; D perhaps matches TRBD1 (5 bases). V gave up 6 bases and J gave up 2 bases, with 14 bases separating them. The CDR3 has 14 amino acids. Per germline, CDR1 DFQATT and CDR2 SNEGSKA (reference sequence). CDR3 coding DNA: TGCAGTGCCCATGGGGCCAGGGCCTACAATGAGCAGTTCTTC. This translates into CSAHGARAYNEQFF.

This clonotype was detected a few times. J is TRBJ2-3 and V is TRBV20-1, with D tentatively TRBD2 (6 bases). Per germline, CDR1 DFQATT and CDR2 SNEGSKA (reference sequence). The CDR3 consists of 14 residues. V gave up 5 bases and J gave up 2 bases, with 14 bases separating them. CDR3 nucleotides: TGCAGTGCTGTCAGTAGCGGCCACACAGATACGCAGTATTTT. As protein: CSAVSSGHTDTQYF.

The CDR3 here is CASSQTGGNTEAFF. The CDR3 DNA follows: TGTGCCAGCAGCCAAACAGGGGGAAACACTGAAGCTTTCTTT. J is TRBJ1-1 and V is TRBV3-1; 8 nucleotides align to TRBD1. Losses at the gene ends were 2 bases for V and 2 bases for J; bases not matched to a gene: 1. This CDR3 is built from 14 residues. Germline loops: CDR1 LGHDT, CDR2 YNNKEL (reference sequence).

This clonotype was observed a few times. The V call is TRBV29-1, the J call TRBJ2-2; tentative D call: TRBD2 (6 bases). Looked up from germline, CDR1 is SQVTM and CDR2 is ANQGSEA. Trimming removed 7 bases from V and 4 bases from J, with 10 bases in between. This CDR3 comprises 12 residues. CDR3 nucleotide sequence: TGCAGCGGCCTCGGGAGCACCGGGGAGCTGTTTTTT. This gives the protein CSGLGSTGELFF.

This clonotype showed up many times. The chain uses TRBV7-2 and TRBJ2-5; 11 bases are a match to TRBD1. V lost 5 bases and J lost 6; bases outside the gene matches: 5. Germline-derived CDR1 and CDR2 are SGHTA and FQGNSA. The CDR3 has 14 residues. CDR3 DNA: TGTGCCAGCAGCAGTGGACAGGGGGCAAAGACCCAGTACTTC. It is translated as CASSSGQGAKTQYF.

V is TRBV13 and J is TRBJ2-7, with a weak D call TRBD1 (6 bases). V gave up 0 bases and J gave up 1 base, with 10 bases separating them. This CDR3 has 15 amino acids. CDR1 is PRHDT and CDR2 is FYEKMQ in the germline V gene (reference sequence). In DNA form, the CDR3 reads TGTGCCAGCAGCTTAGGAGACAGGACATCCTACGAGCAGTACTTC. It encodes CASSLGDRTSYEQYF.

The chain's CDR3 is CASSFGGRLGEKLFF. In nucleotides, the CDR3 is TGTGCCAGCAGTTTCGGGGGGCGCCTAGGTGAAAAACTGTTTTTT. The chain combines TRBV12-3 or TRBV12-4 with TRBJ1-4; possible D gene TRBD1, 6 bases. The CDR3 has 15 amino acids. Trimming removed 3 bases from V and 7 bases from J, with 15 bases in between.

This chain connects TRBV29-1 to TRBJ2-5; D ambiguous. Germline V gives CDR1 SQVTM, CDR2 ANQGSEA. The CDR3 spans 11 residues. V lost 6 bases to trimming and J lost 5 bases, with 10 bases between them. The CDR3 DNA is TGCAGCGTCCAGACAAGGGAGACCCAGTACTTC. As protein: CSVQTRETQYF.

This clonotype occurred a few times. The rearrangement uses TRBV20-1 and TRBJ1-2, with 9 nucleotides matching TRBD1. Trimming removed 5 bases from V and 2 bases from J; junction bases left unmatched: 6. Germline-derived CDR1 and CDR2 are DFQATT and SNEGSKA (reference sequence). CDR3 length: 14 amino acids. The CDR3 DNA sequence: TGCAGTGCTCAACCGGGACAGGGCAACTATGGCTACACCTTC. Encoded protein: CSAQPGQGNYGYTF.

The chain recombines TRBV4-1 with TRBJ1-4; 10 positions match TRBD1. CDR1 and CDR2 (germline): MGHRA, YSYEKL. The junction had 18 bases not matched to a gene; V was cut back by 1 base and J by 1 base. CDR3 length: 22 amino acids. The CDR3 nucleotides read TGCGCCAGCAGCCAAGGAGCCGGGACAGGGGAAGTATTAGTTGGAACTAATGAAAAACTGTTTTTT. As protein: CASSQGAGTGEVLVGTNEKLFF.

Only a few counts were recorded for this clonotype. J is TRBJ1-2 and V is TRBV20-1; 7 bases line up with TRBD1. Germline CDR1 and CDR2: DFQATT and SNEGSKA (reference sequence). This CDR3 is 13 amino acids long. The trim removed 5 bases at V and 4 bases at J, leaving 7 bases unmatched. The CDR3 region has the DNA TGCAGTGCTCTGAGAACAGGGGTCTATGGCTACACCTTC. It specifies CSALRTGVYGYTF.

This clonotype was seen a few times. The chain uses TRBV20-1 and TRBJ2-3, with D perhaps matching TRBD2 (6 bases). The V end was cut by 2 bases, the J end by 4 bases, with 13 bases between. The germline V gene has CDR1 DFQATT and CDR2 SNEGSKA (reference sequence). The CDR3 sequence is 14 residues long. The CDR3 DNA is TGCAGTGCTAGATCTGACAGACTAGCAGATACGCAGTATTTT. Translating gives CSARSDRLADTQYF.

The gene calls are TRBV10-3 and TRBJ2-2; 9 bases line up with TRBD2. The CDR3 has 17 amino acids. V shed 0 bases and J 4 bases; nucleotides not matched to a gene: 6. The germline V gene has CDR1 ENHRY and CDR2 SYGVKD. The CDR3 sequence is CAISESAGGPGTGELFF. In DNA form, the CDR3 reads TGTGCCATCAGTGAGTCGGCGGGAGGGCCGGGCACCGGGGAGCTGTTTTTT.

The chain has TRBV6-2 or TRBV6-3 and TRBJ2-5, with TRBD2 matching 11 bases. This CDR3 has 15 residues. Germline CDR1 is MNHEY and CDR2 is SVGEGT. V dropped 4 bases and J dropped 1; count of bases not matched to a gene: 2. DNA for the CDR3: TGTGCCAGCAGTTGGGGACTAGCGGTCCAAGAGACCCAGTACTTC. Its protein product is CASSWGLAVQETQYF.

J is TRBJ2-3 and V is TRBV29-1; a weak D match, TRBD2 (6 bases). V lost 1 base, J lost 2 bases, and 10 bases lay in between. This CDR3 spans 14 amino acids. CDR1 and CDR2 from the germline V gene are SQVTM and ANQGSEA. Here the CDR3 reads CSVEGGGNTDTQYF. CDR3 DNA sequence: TGCAGCGTTGAAGGTGGCGGGAACACAGATACGCAGTATTTT.

This clonotype was counted between two and nine times. The J gene is TRBJ2-7, the V gene TRBV12-3 or TRBV12-4, with D tentatively TRBD2 (6 bases). Trimming removed 3 bases at V and 3 bases at J, with 12 bases between. This CDR3 is 14 amino acids long. The CDR3 sequence: CASSFHGSHYEQYF. The CDR3 coding sequence is TGTGCCAGCAGTTTTCACGGGAGCCACTACGAGCAGTACTTC.

The chain joins TRBV6-5 to TRBJ2-2; possibly TRBD2 for D (6 bases). The CDR3 runs 17 residues. Germline CDR1 MNHEY, CDR2 SVGAGI. V lost 0 bases and J lost 6, with 17 bases in between. CDR3 nucleotides: TGTGCCAGCAGTTACTCGTTCGGAGGGTCGGTTTCCGGGGAGCTGTTTTTT. Translated, it gives CASSYSFGGSVSGELFF.

This clonotype has only a few counts. The V gene is TRBV5-4, the J gene TRBJ2-3; D gene uncertain. This CDR3 is 15 amino acids long. Germline-derived CDR1 and CDR2 are SGHNT and YYREEE (reference sequence). V lost 6 bases and J lost 0, with 14 bases in between. The chain's CDR3 is CASTPTKGSTDTQYF. CDR3 in DNA: TGTGCCAGCACACCCACGAAGGGTAGCACAGATACGCAGTATTTT.

This clonotype was counted many times. The chain is built from TRBV7-2 and TRBJ1-5, with TRBD1 identical over 9 bases. The junction had 2 bases not matched to a gene; V was cut back by 1 base and J by 4 bases. CDR3 length equals 15 residues. Germline values: CDR1 SGHTA, CDR2 FQGNSA. The CDR3 DNA sequence: TGTGCCAGCAGCTTAGGGACAGGGGTTAATCAGCCCCAGCATTTT. It codes for CASSLGTGVNQPQHF.

This clonotype was detected many times. The chain couples TRBV10-3 to TRBJ2-3; 13 positions match TRBD2. The CDR3 is made up of 17 amino acids. After removal of 6 bases from V and 7 bases from J, the junction contained 13 bases not matched to a gene. The germline gives CDR1 ENHRY, CDR2 SYGVKD. CDR3 residues: CAIRAGLAGTGRNTQYF. For the CDR3, the DNA is TGTGCCATCAGGGCGGGACTAGCGGGAACTGGCCGCAATACGCAGTATTTT.

This clonotype was seen a handful of times. The chain employs TRBV5-1 and TRBJ2-3; D not certain. Deletions cut 0 bases from V and 8 bases from J, with 22 bases between. The CDR3 covers 17 residues. Germline CDR1 reads SGHRS; CDR2 reads YFSETQ. The CDR3 DNA follows: TGCGCCAGCAGCTTGGCAGGATCTACCGTCCGTCCTGGTACGCAGTATTTT. Encoded protein: CASSLAGSTVRPGTQYF.